This is a list of T cell receptor beta chains from one sample in a study of response to subunit inactivated influenza vaccine. TCRdb processed the RT-PCR reads anew with MiXCR; each CDR3 protein has one entry. This sample has 400,000 to 550,000 distinct CDR3 sequences; about 25% occur once, and the top ten carry around 1.8%. The sequencing here drew on CD4+ T cells sorted from PBMCs, taken 4 to 6 days after vaccination. The receptors derive from a man aged 45-60 years who received an inactivated influenza vaccine. CDR3s include the opening cysteine and the closing phenylalanine or tryptophan. The D gene is left open where the match is weak. A row's size may be missing; if present it is once, few, many or a size class.

j_gene	d_gene	v_gene	abundance	CDR3nt	CDR3aa
TRBJ1-2	TRBD1	TRBV12-3/TRBV12-4	.	TGTGCCAGCAGTCGACAGGGGGCTGTTGGCTACACCTTC	CASSRQGAVGYTF
TRBJ2-1	TRBD2	TRBV12-3/TRBV12-4	.	TGTGCCAGCAGCCTTAGGGCTGCGGGGGCCTACAATGAGCAGTTCTTC	CASSLRAAGAYNEQFF
TRBJ2-5	TRBD1	TRBV25-1	.	TGTGCCAGCAGTGAACTTAGACAGGGACCGGAGACCCAGTACTTC	CASSELRQGPETQYF
TRBJ1-5	.	TRBV12-3/TRBV12-4	.	TGTGCCAGCAGTTTAACCGGGACTCAACAGCATTTT	CASSLTGTQQHF
TRBJ2-7	TRBD1	TRBV5-1	.	TGCGCCAGCAGCTCAAACACAGGGGGTCCCTACGAGCAGTACTTC	CASSSNTGGPYEQYF
TRBJ1-6	.	TRBV6-1	many	TGTGCCAGCAGTGCCGGGTCCAGCTCCTATAATTCACCCCTCCACTTT	CASSAGSSSYNSPLHF
TRBJ2-5	TRBD2	TRBV4-3	many	TGCGCCAGCAGCCAAGGACTAGCGGACCTACAAGAGACCCAGTACTTC	CASSQGLADLQETQYF
TRBJ2-5	.	TRBV25-1	.	TGTGCCAGCAGTAGAGGGGTAAAAGAGACCCAGTACTTC	CASSRGVKETQYF
TRBJ2-2	.	TRBV4-3	.	TGCGCCAGCAGCCAAGTGACAGAGAACACCGGGGAGCTGTTTTTT	CASSQVTENTGELFF
TRBJ2-1	.	TRBV4-3	few	TGCGCCAGCAGCCAAGATTGGAATGAGCAGTTCTTC	CASSQDWNEQFF
TRBJ2-7	TRBD2	TRBV28	.	TGTGCCACCGCGGGACTAGCGTTTTCCTACGAGCAGTACTTC	CATAGLAFSYEQYF
TRBJ1-2	.	TRBV6-2/TRBV6-3	.	TGTGCCAGCAGTGAGGACAATCGGATCCTAGGCTACACCTTC	CASSEDNRILGYTF